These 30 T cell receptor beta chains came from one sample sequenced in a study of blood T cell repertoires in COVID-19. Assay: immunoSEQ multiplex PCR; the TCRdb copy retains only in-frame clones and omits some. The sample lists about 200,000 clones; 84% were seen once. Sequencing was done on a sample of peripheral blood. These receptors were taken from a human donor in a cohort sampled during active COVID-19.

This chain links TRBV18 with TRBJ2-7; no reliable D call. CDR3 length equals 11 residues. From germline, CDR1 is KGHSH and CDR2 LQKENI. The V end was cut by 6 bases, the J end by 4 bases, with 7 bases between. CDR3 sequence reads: CASSDTYEQYF. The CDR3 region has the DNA TGTGCCAGCTCCGATACATACGAGCAGTACTTC.

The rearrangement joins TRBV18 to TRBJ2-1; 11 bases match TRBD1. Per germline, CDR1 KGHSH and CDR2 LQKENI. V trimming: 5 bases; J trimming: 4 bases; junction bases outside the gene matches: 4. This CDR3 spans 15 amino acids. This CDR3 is CASSAGTGGYNEQFF. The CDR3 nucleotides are TGTGCCAGCTCAGCTGGGACAGGGGGATACAATGAGCAGTTCTTC.

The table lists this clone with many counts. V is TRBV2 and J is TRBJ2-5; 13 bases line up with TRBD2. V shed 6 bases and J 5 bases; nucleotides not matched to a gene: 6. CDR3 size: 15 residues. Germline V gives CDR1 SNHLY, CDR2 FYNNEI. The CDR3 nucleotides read TGTGCCAGCAGGCCGGGGACTAGCGGGAAGGAGACCCAGTACTTC. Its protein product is CASRPGTSGKETQYF.

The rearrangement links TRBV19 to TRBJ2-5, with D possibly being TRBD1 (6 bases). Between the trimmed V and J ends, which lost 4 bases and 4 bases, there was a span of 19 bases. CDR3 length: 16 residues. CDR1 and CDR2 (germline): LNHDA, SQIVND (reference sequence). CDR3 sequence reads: CASSTRQGQGRETQYF. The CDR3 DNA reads TGTGCCAGTAGTACGAGGCAGGGGCAGGGGAGAGAGACCCAGTACTTC.

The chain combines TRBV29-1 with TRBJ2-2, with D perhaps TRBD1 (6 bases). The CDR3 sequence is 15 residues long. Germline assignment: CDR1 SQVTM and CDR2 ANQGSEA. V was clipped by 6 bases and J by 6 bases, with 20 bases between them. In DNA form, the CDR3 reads TGCAGCGTCTTCAGGGGATCCTGGGGCTCCGGGGAGCTGTTTTTT. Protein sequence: CSVFRGSWGSGELFF.

The CDR3 region is CATSETRTGDQETQYF. The CDR3, as DNA: TGTGCCACCAGTGAAACCCGGACAGGAGACCAAGAGACCCAGTACTTC. The rearrangement joins TRBV24-1 to TRBJ2-5; 7 bases are shared with TRBD1. Germline V CDR1 and CDR2: KGHDR, SFDVKD. With V trimmed by 4 bases and J by 0 bases, 7 bases remained unmatched. The CDR3 extends over 16 amino acids.

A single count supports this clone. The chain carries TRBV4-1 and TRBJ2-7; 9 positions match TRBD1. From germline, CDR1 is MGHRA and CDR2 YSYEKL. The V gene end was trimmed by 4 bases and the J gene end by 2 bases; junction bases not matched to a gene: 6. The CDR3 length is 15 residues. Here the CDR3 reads CASSPPGQGTYEQYF. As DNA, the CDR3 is TGCGCCAGCAGCCCTCCGGGACAGGGAACCTACGAGCAGTACTTC.

CDR3 bases: TGTGCCAGCTCTGGGGCTAGCGGGGTCAACGAGCAGTACTTC. This sequence encodes CASSGASGVNEQYF. The chain has TRBV5-4 and TRBJ2-7, with 9 bases aligning to TRBD2. The J segment lost 5 bases and the V segment lost 7 bases, leaving 10 bases of the junction unmatched. Germline assignment: CDR1 SGHNT and CDR2 YYREEE (reference sequence). CDR3 size: 14 residues.

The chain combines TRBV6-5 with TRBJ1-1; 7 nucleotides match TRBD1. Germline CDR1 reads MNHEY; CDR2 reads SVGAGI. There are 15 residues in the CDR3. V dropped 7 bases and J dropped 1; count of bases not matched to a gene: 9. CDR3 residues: CASTQGGPPNTEAFF. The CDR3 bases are TGTGCCAGCACCCAGGGGGGACCCCCGAACACTGAAGCTTTCTTT.

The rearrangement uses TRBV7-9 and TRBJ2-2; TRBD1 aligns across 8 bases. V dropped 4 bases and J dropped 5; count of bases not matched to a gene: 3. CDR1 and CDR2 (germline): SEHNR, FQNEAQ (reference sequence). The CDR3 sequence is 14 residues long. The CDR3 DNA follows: TGTGCCAGCAGCTCGGGACAGGTGACCGGGGAGCTGTTTTTT. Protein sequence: CASSSGQVTGELFF.

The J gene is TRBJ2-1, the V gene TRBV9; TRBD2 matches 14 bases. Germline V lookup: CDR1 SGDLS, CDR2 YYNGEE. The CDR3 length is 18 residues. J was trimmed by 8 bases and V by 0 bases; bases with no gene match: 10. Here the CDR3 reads CASSVGKPGLAGVDEQFF. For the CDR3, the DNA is TGTGCCAGCAGCGTAGGGAAGCCGGGACTAGCGGGAGTAGATGAGCAGTTCTTC. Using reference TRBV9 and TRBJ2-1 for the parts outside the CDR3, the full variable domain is DSGVTQTPKHLITATGQRVTLRCSPRSGDLSVYWYQQSLDQGLQFLIQYYNGEERAKGNILERFSAQQFPDLHSELNLSSLELGDSALYFCASSVGKPGLAGVDEQFFGPGTRLTVL.

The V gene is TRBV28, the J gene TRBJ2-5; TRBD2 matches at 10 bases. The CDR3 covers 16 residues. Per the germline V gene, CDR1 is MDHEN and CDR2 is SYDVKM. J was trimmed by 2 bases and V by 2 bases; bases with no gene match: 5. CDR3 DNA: TGTGCCAGCAGTTTAACCGGGACTAGCGCACAAGAGACCCAGTACTTC. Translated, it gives CASSLTGTSAQETQYF.

In nucleotides, the CDR3 is TGTGCCAGCAGCTTAGGGGCGGGAGGGCGCGGTGAGACCCAGTACTTC. Its protein is CASSLGAGGRGETQYF. This rearrangement joins TRBV7-2 to TRBJ2-5; 9 bases are a match to TRBD2. CDR1 SGHTA and CDR2 FQGNSA come from the germline V gene. V was clipped by 1 base and J by 5 bases; unmatched bases: 8. CDR3 length: 16 amino acids.

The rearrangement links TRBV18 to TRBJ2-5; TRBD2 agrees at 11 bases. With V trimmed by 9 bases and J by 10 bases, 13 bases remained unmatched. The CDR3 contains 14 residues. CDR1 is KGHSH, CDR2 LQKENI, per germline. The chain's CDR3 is CASGLAGVREGQYF. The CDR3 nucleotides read TGTGCCAGTGGACTAGCGGGCGTAAGAGAAGGCCAGTACTTC.

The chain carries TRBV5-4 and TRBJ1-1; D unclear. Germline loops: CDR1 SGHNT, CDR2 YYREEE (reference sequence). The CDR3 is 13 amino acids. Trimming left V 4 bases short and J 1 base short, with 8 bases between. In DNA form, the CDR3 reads TGTGCCAGCAGCCCGAGGTGGAACACTGAAGCTTTCTTT. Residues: CASSPRWNTEAFF.

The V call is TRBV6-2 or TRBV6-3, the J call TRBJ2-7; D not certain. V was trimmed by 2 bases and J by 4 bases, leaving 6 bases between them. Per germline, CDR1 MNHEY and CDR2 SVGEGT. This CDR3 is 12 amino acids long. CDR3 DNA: TGTGCCAGCAGTTACCCTAGGTACGAGCAGTACTTC. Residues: CASSYPRYEQYF.

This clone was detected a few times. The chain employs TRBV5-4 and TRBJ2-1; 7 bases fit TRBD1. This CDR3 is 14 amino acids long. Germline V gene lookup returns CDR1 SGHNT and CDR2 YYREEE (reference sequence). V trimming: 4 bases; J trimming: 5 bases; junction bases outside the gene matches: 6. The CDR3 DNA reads TGTGCCAGCAGCCCCCCCACAGGGGACAATGAGCAGTTCTTC. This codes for CASSPPTGDNEQFF.

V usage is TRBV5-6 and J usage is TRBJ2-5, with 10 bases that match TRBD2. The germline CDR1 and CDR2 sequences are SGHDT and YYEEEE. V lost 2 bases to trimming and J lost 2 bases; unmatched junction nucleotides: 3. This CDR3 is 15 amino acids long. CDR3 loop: CASSFTSGIQETQYF. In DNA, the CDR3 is TGTGCCAGCAGCTTCACTAGCGGGATACAAGAGACCCAGTACTTC.

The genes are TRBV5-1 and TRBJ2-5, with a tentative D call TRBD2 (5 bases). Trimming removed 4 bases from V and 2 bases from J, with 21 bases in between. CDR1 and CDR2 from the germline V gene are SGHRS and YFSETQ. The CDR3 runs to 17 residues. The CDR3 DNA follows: TGCGCCAGCAGCCCCAGAGGTCTAGCTGGTAATCAAGAGACCCAGTACTTC. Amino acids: CASSPRGLAGNQETQYF.

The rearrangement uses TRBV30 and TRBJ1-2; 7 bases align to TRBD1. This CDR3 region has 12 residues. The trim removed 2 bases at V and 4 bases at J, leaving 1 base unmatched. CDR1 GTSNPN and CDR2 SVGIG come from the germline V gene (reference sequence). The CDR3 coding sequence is TGTGCCTGGAGTCCAGGGGGCTATGGCTACACCTTC. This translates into CAWSPGGYGYTF.

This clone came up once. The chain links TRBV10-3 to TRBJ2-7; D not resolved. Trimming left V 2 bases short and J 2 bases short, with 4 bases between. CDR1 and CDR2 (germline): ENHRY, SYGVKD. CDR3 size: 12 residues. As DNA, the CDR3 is TGTGCCATCAGTGAGCGTGCCTACGAGCAGTACTTC. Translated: CAISERAYEQYF.

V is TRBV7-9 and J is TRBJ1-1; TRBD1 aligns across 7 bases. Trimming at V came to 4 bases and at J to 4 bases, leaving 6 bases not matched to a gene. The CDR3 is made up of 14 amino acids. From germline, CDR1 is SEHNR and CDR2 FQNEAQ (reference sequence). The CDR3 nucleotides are TGTGCCAGCAGCTCCAGACAGGGCGGCACTGAAGCTTTCTTT. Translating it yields CASSSRQGGTEAFF.

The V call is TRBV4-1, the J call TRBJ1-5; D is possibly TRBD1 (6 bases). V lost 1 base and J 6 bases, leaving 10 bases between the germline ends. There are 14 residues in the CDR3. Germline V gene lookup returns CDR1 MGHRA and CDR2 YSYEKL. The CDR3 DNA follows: TGCGCCAGCAGCCAAGGTGGCAGGGGTCAGCCCCAGCATTTT. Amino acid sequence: CASSQGGRGQPQHF.

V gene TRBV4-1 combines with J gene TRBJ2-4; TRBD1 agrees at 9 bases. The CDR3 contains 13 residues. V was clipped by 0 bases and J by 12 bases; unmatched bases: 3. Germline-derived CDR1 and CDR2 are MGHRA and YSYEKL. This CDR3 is CASSQERTGAQYF. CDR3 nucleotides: TGCGCCAGCAGCCAAGAAAGGACAGGGGCTCAGTACTTC.

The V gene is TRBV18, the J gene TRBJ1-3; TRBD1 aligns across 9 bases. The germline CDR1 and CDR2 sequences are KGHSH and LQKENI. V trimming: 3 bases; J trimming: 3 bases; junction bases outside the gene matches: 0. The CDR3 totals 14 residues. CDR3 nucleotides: TGTGCCAGCTCACCGGGACAGGGTGGAAACACCATATATTTT. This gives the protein CASSPGQGGNTIYF.

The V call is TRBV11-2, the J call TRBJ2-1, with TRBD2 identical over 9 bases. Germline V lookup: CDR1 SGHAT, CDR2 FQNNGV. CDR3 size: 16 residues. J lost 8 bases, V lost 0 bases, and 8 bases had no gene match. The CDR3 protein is CASSLDLGGRAYEQFF. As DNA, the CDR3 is TGTGCCAGCAGCTTAGATCTTGGCGGGAGGGCGTATGAGCAGTTCTTC.

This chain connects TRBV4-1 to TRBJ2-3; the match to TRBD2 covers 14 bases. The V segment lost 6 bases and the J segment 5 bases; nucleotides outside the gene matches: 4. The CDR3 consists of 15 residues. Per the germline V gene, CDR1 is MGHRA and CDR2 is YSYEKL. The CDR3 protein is CASSRLAGGLDTQYF. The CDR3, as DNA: TGCGCCAGCAGTCGACTAGCGGGAGGGTTAGATACGCAGTATTTT.

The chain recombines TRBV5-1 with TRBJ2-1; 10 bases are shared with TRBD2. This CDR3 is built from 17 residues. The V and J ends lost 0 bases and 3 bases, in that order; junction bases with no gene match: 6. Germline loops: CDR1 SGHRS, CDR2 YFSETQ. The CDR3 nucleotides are TGCGCCAGCAGCTTGGCCCCACTAGCGGGATACTACAATGAGCAGTTCTTC. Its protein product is CASSLAPLAGYYNEQFF.

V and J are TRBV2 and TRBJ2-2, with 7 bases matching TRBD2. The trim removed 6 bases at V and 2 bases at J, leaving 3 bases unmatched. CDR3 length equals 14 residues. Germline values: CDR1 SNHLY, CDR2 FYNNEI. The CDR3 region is CASRGLLNTGELFF. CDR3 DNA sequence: TGTGCCAGCAGGGGACTACTAAACACCGGGGAGCTGTTTTTT.

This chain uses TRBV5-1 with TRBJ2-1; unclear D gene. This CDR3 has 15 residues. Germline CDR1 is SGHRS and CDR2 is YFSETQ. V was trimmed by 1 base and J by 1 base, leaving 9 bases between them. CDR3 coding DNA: TGCGCCAGCAGCTTGTCGGGTGATTCCTACAATGAGCAGTTCTTC. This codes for CASSLSGDSYNEQFF.